A single sample gave rise to the 13 T cell receptor beta chains below, sequenced in a study of blood T cell repertoires in COVID-19. The data were produced by immunoSEQ multiplex PCR, yet TCRdb's version contains in-frame clones alone and is incomplete. In the table there are a few hundred thousand clones, around 87% of which are singletons. The source material was peripheral blood. The receptors were gathered from a woman aged 45-59 years with acute or convalescent COVID-19.

The rearrangement links TRBV6-1 to TRBJ1-6, with D possibly TRBD1 on 6 matching bases. In germline, CDR1 is MNHNS, CDR2 SASEGT. The V end was cut by 2 bases, the J end by 5 bases, with 19 bases between. The CDR3 spans 18 residues. Here the CDR3 DNA reads TGTGCCAGCAGTGAACGAAGTGGGGACACTATTCATAATTCACCCCTCCACTTT. Protein sequence: CASSERSGDTIHNSPLHF.

The J gene is TRBJ1-5, the V gene TRBV7-9, with 7 bases that match TRBD1. Germline V gene lookup returns CDR1 SEHNR and CDR2 FQNEAQ (reference sequence). The length of the CDR3 is 14 residues. V lost 3 bases, J lost 7 bases, and 6 bases stayed unmatched. The CDR3 sequence: CASSLTGHRQPQHF. The DNA for the CDR3 is TGTGCCAGCAGCTTGACAGGGCATCGGCAGCCCCAGCATTTT.

The chain combines TRBV5-1 with TRBJ2-3, with TRBD2 matching 9 bases. The CDR3 is made up of 16 amino acids. CDR1 and CDR2 (germline): SGHRS, YFSETQ. V shed 0 bases, J shed 2 bases, and the junction held 4 bases outside the gene matches. The CDR3 DNA reads as TGCGCCAGCAGCTTGGTGACTAGCGGAACCACAGATACGCAGTATTTT. Amino acid sequence: CASSLVTSGTTDTQYF.

The DNA for the CDR3 is TGCGCCAGCAGCCCCAGCCAGGTCAATGAGCAGTTCTTC. Amino acids: CASSPSQVNEQFF. The chain carries TRBV5-1 and TRBJ2-1; no definite D call. The V end was cut by 4 bases, the J end by 6 bases, with 11 bases between. CDR3 length equals 13 residues. The germline V gene has CDR1 SGHRS and CDR2 YFSETQ.

This clone was recorded only once. This sequence joins TRBV28 and TRBJ1-2, with TRBD1 matching over 8 bases. Trimming removed 3 bases from V and 4 bases from J; junction bases left unmatched: 1. Germline loops: CDR1 MDHEN, CDR2 SYDVKM. The CDR3 covers 13 residues. The CDR3 loop reads CASSFGTGYGYTF. As DNA, the CDR3 is TGTGCCAGCAGTTTTGGGACAGGCTATGGCTACACCTTC.

The chain recombines TRBV2 with TRBJ2-7; TRBD2 agrees at 8 bases. V gave up 8 bases and J gave up 0 bases; unmatched junction bases: 12. CDR1 is SNHLY and CDR2 is FYNNEI in the germline V gene. The CDR3 is made up of 16 amino acids. CDR3 DNA sequence: TGTGCCAGCCAAGTGGGGCCACTAGCGGTCTCCTACGAGCAGTACTTC. Amino acids: CASQVGPLAVSYEQYF. The full variable domain, with the rest looked up from reference TRBV2 and TRBJ2-7, is EPEVTQTPSHQVTQMGQEVILRCVPISNHLYFYWYRQILGQKVEFLVSFYNNEISEKSEIFDDQFSVERPDGSNFTLKIRSTKLEDSAMYFCASQVGPLAVSYEQYFGPGTRLTVT.

The V and J genes are TRBV18 and TRBJ2-2, with D possibly TRBD1 on 5 matching bases. V was trimmed by 2 bases and J by 3 bases, leaving 13 bases between them. Germline V gene sequence: CDR1 KGHSH, CDR2 LQKENI. The CDR3 length is 16 residues. CDR3 region: CASSPRGRLDTGELFF. DNA for the CDR3: TGTGCCAGCTCACCAAGGGGCCGGCTTGACACCGGGGAGCTGTTTTTT.

V and J are TRBV7-8 and TRBJ1-1; D is ambiguous. This CDR3 comprises 13 residues. In germline, CDR1 is SGHVS, CDR2 FQNEAQ. Trimming stripped 1 base from V and 1 base from J, with 4 bases between. The CDR3 DNA is TGTGCCAGCAGCTTAGAGCGGAACACTGAAGCTTTCTTT. This sequence encodes CASSLERNTEAFF.

The rearrangement uses TRBV19 and TRBJ2-3; TRBD2 agrees at 12 bases. Germline CDR1 and CDR2: LNHDA and SQIVND (reference sequence). Trimming at V came to 3 bases and at J to 0 bases, leaving 10 bases not matched to a gene. The CDR3 has 19 residues. The CDR3 nucleotides read TGTGCCAGTAGTATTTGGGCTAGCGGGAGGGGGGGAAGCACAGATACGCAGTATTTT. Protein sequence: CASSIWASGRGGSTDTQYF.

The chain has TRBV28 and TRBJ2-7; no clear D gene. In germline, CDR1 is MDHEN, CDR2 SYDVKM. CDR3 size: 18 residues. Trimming shortened V by 5 bases and J by 0 bases, and 23 bases separated the two germline ends. CDR3 amino acids: CASSEMRFLAPSSYEQYF. The CDR3, as DNA: TGTGCCAGCAGTGAGATGCGTTTTCTCGCCCCGAGCTCCTACGAGCAGTACTTC.

The J gene is TRBJ2-1, the V gene TRBV7-6, with 11 nucleotides matching TRBD2. CDR3 size: 15 residues. With 0 bases clipped from V and 9 bases from J, the junction kept 4 bases outside the gene matches. Germline-derived CDR1 and CDR2 are SGHVS and FNYEAQ. CDR3 DNA sequence: TGTGCCAGCAGCTTAGCAAGGACTAGCGGGTCTGAGCAGTTCTTC. Translation gives CASSLARTSGSEQFF.

This clone came up once. This chain connects TRBV19 to TRBJ2-3; 9 nucleotides agree with TRBD2. CDR3 size: 15 residues. Germline assignment: CDR1 LNHDA and CDR2 SQIVND (reference sequence). The junction had 4 bases not matched to a gene; V was cut back by 3 bases and J by 3 bases. The CDR3 loop is CASSIRLADTDTQYF. Written as DNA, the CDR3 is TGTGCCAGTAGTATCAGACTAGCGGATACAGATACGCAGTATTTT. Complete variable domain (other parts from reference TRBV19 and TRBJ2-3): DGGITQSPKYLFRKEGQNVTLSCEQNLNHDAMYWYRQDPGQGLRLIYYSQIVNDFQKGDIAEGYSVSREKKESFPLTVTSAQKNPTAFYLCASSIRLADTDTQYFGPGTRLTVL.

The chain combines TRBV7-2 with TRBJ1-2; D gene unclear. Germline V CDR1 and CDR2: SGHTA, FQGNSA. Trimming removed 4 bases at V and 7 bases at J, with 22 bases between. CDR3 length: 16 amino acids. The CDR3 DNA sequence: TGTGCCAGCAGCTCGGGGAGTGGCGGGAGCCCTGGTGGCTACACCTTC. Translated: CASSSGSGGSPGGYTF.